The rows below give T cell receptor beta chains drawn from one sample of a study of PD-L1 blockade in urothelial cancer. This table comes from immunoSEQ multiplex PCR, and its TCRdb copy is limited to in-frame clones, with some not included. The sample lists around 92,000 clones; 80% to 90% were seen once. The sample was PBMCs, taken around atezolizumab (anti-PD-L1) treatment. The receptor source for this set is a woman of 80 years or more with urothelial cancer. The CDR3 runs from the conserved cysteine through the conserved F or W. The D gene is left open where the match is weak. Rows may omit the clone size; those that give it use once, few, many or a size class.

J	V	D	size	DNA	CDR3
TRBJ1-2	TRBV2	NA	NA	TGTGCCAGCAGTGAAGCGCGGGGGCGAGGCTATGGCTACACCTTC	CASSEARGRGYGYTF
TRBJ1-1	TRBV29-1	NA	NA	TGCAGCGCCGGAAGGCAGGCAGCTGAAGCTTTCTTT	CSAGRQAAEAFF
TRBJ1-5	TRBV5-6	NA	once	TGTGCCAGCAGCTATAGGGGTACGGGAGGCAATCAGCCCCAGCATTTT	CASSYRGTGGNQPQHF
TRBJ2-1	TRBV5-6	NA	few	TGTGCCAGCAGCCTGGCGCGGAGGGGGGGGGAGCAGTTCTTC	CASSLARRGGEQFF
TRBJ2-7	TRBV6-6	NA	NA	TGTGCCAGCAGCCCACATCCAGAACACTACGAGCAGTACTTC	CASSPHPEHYEQYF
TRBJ2-3	TRBV9	TRBD1	NA	TGTGCCAGCAGCCGGGGACAGGGTTCCGCAGATACGCAGTATTTT	CASSRGQGSADTQYF
TRBJ2-7	TRBV7-8	NA	few	TGTGCCAGCAGCTTGGGAAGAGGGCACCCCTACGAGCAGTACTTC	CASSLGRGHPYEQYF
TRBJ2-1	TRBV19	NA	NA	TGTGCCAGTAGTCCCGAGGATCTAAATGAGCAGTTCTTC	CASSPEDLNEQFF
TRBJ2-5	TRBV18	TRBD1	NA	TGTGCCAGCTCACCACTTCCGCCGGGACAGGGAGTGTTTAAAGAGACCCAGTACTTC	CASSPLPPGQGVFKETQYF
TRBJ2-2	TRBV5-1	NA	NA	TGCGCCAGCAGCCCGACAGTGAACACCGGGGAGCTGTTTTTT	CASSPTVNTGELFF
TRBJ2-6	TRBV27	TRBD2	NA	TGTGCCATCACCACGACGGGGGGGGCTGGGGCCAACGTCCTGACTTTC	CAITTTGGAGANVLTF
TRBJ2-3	TRBV7-2	NA	NA	TGTGCCAGCAGCTCCCTTAGAGATACGCAGTATTTT	CASSSLRDTQYF
TRBJ1-2	TRBV28	NA	NA	TGTGCCAGCAGCTCACTACCGCTCTATGGCTACACCTTC	CASSSLPLYGYTF
TRBJ1-4	TRBV28	NA	NA	TGTGCCAGCAGGAAAAGGCGGGAAAAACTGTTTTTT	CASRKRREKLFF
TRBJ1-1	TRBV29-1	TRBD1	NA	TGCAGCGTTGACCCGACAGGGGATATAACTGAAGCTTTCTTT	CSVDPTGDITEAFF
TRBJ1-5	TRBV6-1	TRBD1	NA	TGTGCCAGCAGTGAAGAGGGGGCAGAACCCCAGCATTTT	CASSEEGAEPQHF
TRBJ2-7	TRBV30	NA	NA	TGTGCCTGGAGTGTACAGGGCTTATCCCCCGTGTACGAGCAGTACTTC	CAWSVQGLSPVYEQYF
TRBJ2-1	TRBV19	TRBD2	NA	TGTGCCAGTAGTGTTGGGACTAGCGGCTACAATGAGCAGTTCTTC	CASSVGTSGYNEQFF
TRBJ1-1	TRBV15	TRBD1	NA	TGTGCCACCAGCAGCCCAGGGGGCTGGGTGAACACTGAAGCTTTCTTT	CATSSPGGWVNTEAFF
TRBJ1-1	TRBV11-2	NA	NA	TGTGCCAGCAGCTTAGATAGGAACACTGAAGCTTTCTTT	CASSLDRNTEAFF
TRBJ2-7	TRBV29-1	TRBD1	NA	TGCAGCGTTGAATCCCCGGACAGGGGGCTAGAGTTC	CSVESPDRGLEF
TRBJ1-1	TRBV28	TRBD1	once	TGTGCCAGCAGTTTAAGCCTCGGACAGGGATCCCGGCCTTTCTTT	CASSLSLGQGSRPFF
TRBJ2-1	TRBV5-1	TRBD2	NA	TGCGCCAGCAGCTTGTCTCTAGCGGGTGAGCAGTTCTTC	CASSLSLAGEQFF
TRBJ2-3	TRBV28	NA	NA	TGTGCCAGCAGACGGGAGCAACGAGACACAGATACGCAGTATTTT	CASRREQRDTDTQYF
TRBJ2-3	TRBV27	NA	NA	TGTGCCAGTCTTCTAAGGGGGTCAGATACGCAGTATTTT	CASLLRGSDTQYF
TRBJ2-5	TRBV2	NA	NA	TGTGCCAGCAGTTTCGGGGAAGAGACCCAGTACTTC	CASSFGEETQYF
TRBJ1-2	TRBV7-9	NA	once	TGTGCCAGCAGCTATAACCAGAATGATGGCTACACCTTC	CASSYNQNDGYTF
TRBJ2-1	TRBV30	NA	NA	TGTGCCTGGAGCCCAACTAAGAAGCGGAGAGACAATGAGCAGTTCTTC	CAWSPTKKRRDNEQFF
TRBJ2-2	TRBV7-9	TRBD2	NA	TGTGCCAGCAGTAAGGGGCTAGCGGGAGCCTACGGGGAGCTGTTTTTT	CASSKGLAGAYGELFF
TRBJ1-5	TRBV5-8	NA	NA	TGTGCCAGCAGCTTGGGGCGGAATCAGCCCCAGCATTTT	CASSLGRNQPQHF
TRBJ2-1	TRBV29-1	NA	NA	TGCAGCGTTGAAGATCACGTTAAGGACAGCTCGAGGGAGTTCTTC	CSVEDHVKDSSREFF
TRBJ2-7	TRBV10-3	TRBD2	NA	TGTGCCATCAGTGAGTCGCGGGAGGCTAGGTACGAGCAGTACTTC	CAISESREARYEQYF
TRBJ1-3	TRBV5-1	TRBD1	NA	TGCGCCAGCAGCCTCGACGCAGAGACAGGGGGTTACACCATATATTTT	CASSLDAETGGYTIYF
TRBJ1-1	TRBV2	TRBD1	NA	TGTGCCAGCATGGGGGACAGGGGAAGCACTGAAGCTTTCTTT	CASMGDRGSTEAFF
TRBJ2-7	TRBV6-5	TRBD1	NA	TGTGCCAGCAGCCTATCGGGACAGACCTACGAGCAGTACTTC	CASSLSGQTYEQYF
TRBJ2-7	TRBV2	TRBD2	NA	TGTGCCAGCAGTGAACGGACTAGCGGGACGGAGCAGTACTTC	CASSERTSGTEQYF
TRBJ2-1	TRBV7-8	TRBD2	once	TGTGCCAGCAGCTTAGGAACTAGCGGACTTAATGAGCAGTTCTTC	CASSLGTSGLNEQFF
TRBJ2-7	TRBV5-6	NA	NA	TGTGCCAGCAGCTTAGTACATGCAGGGACCTACGAGCAGTACTTC	CASSLVHAGTYEQYF
TRBJ2-2	TRBV28	TRBD2	NA	TGTGCCAGCAGTCGTGGGTGGAGCGGGAGGGAGCTGTTTTTT	CASSRGWSGRELFF
TRBJ2-7	TRBV4-1	TRBD1	NA	TGCGCCAGCAGCCAAACAGGGGGGAAGCAGTACTTC	CASSQTGGKQYF
TRBJ1-6	TRBV25-1	NA	NA	TGTGCCAGCAGTGTCCTTGGGGAGTCACCCCTCCACTTT	CASSVLGESPLHF
TRBJ2-5	TRBV30	NA	NA	TGTGCCTGGGACCAGGGTTCTGGAGTCGAGACCCAGTACTTC	CAWDQGSGVETQYF
TRBJ2-3	TRBV7-2	TRBD2	NA	TGTGCCAGCAGCTCCGGACTAGCGGGAAGCACAGATACGCAGTATTTT	CASSSGLAGSTDTQYF
TRBJ2-7	TRBV28	NA	NA	TGTGCCACTTCCGGGACACCGACCCCCTTC	CATSGTPTPF
TRBJ2-5	TRBV10-3	TRBD2	NA	TGTGCCATCAGTGAGTTGGTAGCGGGAGTTGGGGGGAAAGAGACCCAGTACTTC	CAISELVAGVGGKETQYF
TRBJ2-2	TRBV29-1	NA	NA	TGCAGCGCAACTCCCGGGACACAATACACCGGGGAGCTGTTTTTT	CSATPGTQYTGELFF
TRBJ2-2	TRBV21-1	NA	few	TGTGCCAGCGTCGCTCCGGGGGGCCCCGGGGAGCTGTTTTTT	CASVAPGGPGELFF
TRBJ1-1	TRBV10-2	NA	NA	TGCGCCAGCAGTGAGTACTACACTGAAGCTTTCTTT	CASSEYYTEAFF
TRBJ2-2	TRBV2	NA	NA	TGTGCCAGCACTCAGAACACCAGGGAGCTGTTTTTT	CASTQNTRELFF
TRBJ2-1	TRBV9	NA	NA	TGTGCCAGCAGCTCGGGACATTGGAACAATGAGCAGTTCTTC	CASSSGHWNNEQFF